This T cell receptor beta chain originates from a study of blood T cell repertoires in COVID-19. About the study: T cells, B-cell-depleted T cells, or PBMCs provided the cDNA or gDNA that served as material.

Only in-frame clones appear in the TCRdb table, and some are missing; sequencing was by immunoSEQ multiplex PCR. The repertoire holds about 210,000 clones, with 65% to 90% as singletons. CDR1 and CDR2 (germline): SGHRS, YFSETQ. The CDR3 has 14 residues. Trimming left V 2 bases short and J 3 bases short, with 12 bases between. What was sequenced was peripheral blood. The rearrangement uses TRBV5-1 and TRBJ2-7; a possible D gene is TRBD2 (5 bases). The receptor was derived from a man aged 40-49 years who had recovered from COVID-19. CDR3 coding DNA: TGCGCCAGCAGCTTATCCGGGGTCGGCTACGAGCAGTACTTC. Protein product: CASSLSGVGYEQYF.